These 24 T cell receptor beta chains share one sample of origin, sequenced in a study of T-cell memory formation after mild COVID-19. TCRdb fed the 5' RACE reads into MiXCR, producing one record per CDR3 protein. The repertoire holds around 400,000 distinct CDR3 sequences, with 24% as singletons. Sequenced input: PBMCs or a T cell subset sorted from them (not recorded which). These receptor sequences come from an adult woman who had mild COVID-19 (a few samples of this study predate the infection). Cell type and time point are not known.

This clonotype turned up a few times. V and J are TRBV12-3 or TRBV12-4 and TRBJ2-2, with TRBD2 identical over 12 bases. The CDR3 length is 16 residues. V trimming: 6 bases; J trimming: 2 bases; junction bases outside the gene matches: 4. The CDR3 here is CASRRTSGVNTGELFF. CDR3 sequence (DNA): TGTGCCAGCAGGAGGACTAGCGGGGTAAACACCGGGGAGCTGTTTTTT.

This rearrangement joins TRBV5-1 to TRBJ2-3, with 12 bases matching TRBD1. With 4 bases clipped from V and 3 bases from J, the junction kept 6 bases outside the gene matches. This CDR3 is built from 16 residues. Germline lookup yields CDR1 SGHRS and CDR2 YFSETQ. The CDR3 DNA follows: TGCGCCAGCAGCAGGGGACAGGGGGCGCAGACAGATACGCAGTATTTT. Translation gives CASSRGQGAQTDTQYF.

The rearrangement uses TRBV12-3 or TRBV12-4 and TRBJ2-7; D is perhaps TRBD2 (6 bases). The CDR3 loop spans 15 amino acids. Trimming took 5 bases from V and 0 from J, leaving 14 bases between them. CDR3 in DNA: TGTGCCAGCAGTCTCAGGGACGGGAGCTCCTACGAGCAGTACTTC. Its translation is CASSLRDGSSYEQYF.

This clonotype was seen a single time. The chain combines TRBV20-1 with TRBJ2-1; the match to TRBD2 covers 8 bases. This CDR3 comprises 15 residues. Germline lookup yields CDR1 DFQATT and CDR2 SNEGSKA (reference sequence). Unmatched junction bases numbered 13, after V lost 5 bases and J lost 7 bases. The CDR3 DNA reads as TGCAGTGCTTCAGAGGTACGGGAGGGAGGAAATGAGCAGTTCTTC. Protein sequence: CSASEVREGGNEQFF.

This clonotype has more than one count but fewer than ten. CDR3 amino acids: CASSQSRWILEGNEQFF. In nucleotides, the CDR3 is TGTGCCAGCAGTCAGTCCCGATGGATATTGGAGGGCAATGAGCAGTTCTTC. This rearrangement joins TRBV6-2 or TRBV6-3 to TRBJ2-1; D might be TRBD2 (6 bases). CDR1 MNHEY and CDR2 SVGEGT come from the germline V gene. The CDR3 contains 17 residues. The germline V and J ends were trimmed by 5 bases and 6 bases, with 23 bases remaining between them.

This rearrangement joins TRBV11-1 to TRBJ1-1, with a weak D call TRBD1 (5 bases). This CDR3 region has 15 residues. Germline V CDR1 and CDR2: SGHAT, FQDESV (reference sequence). V was clipped by 3 bases and J by 0 bases, with 11 bases between them. The CDR3 sequence: CASSFAGLVNTEAFF. The CDR3 DNA sequence: TGTGCCAGCAGCTTTGCGGGGCTGGTGAACACTGAAGCTTTCTTT.

The chain employs TRBV2 and TRBJ2-5; possibly TRBD1 or TRBD2 for D (5 bases each). The germline V gene encodes CDR1 SNHLY and CDR2 FYNNEI. The V end was cut by 8 bases, the J end by 5 bases, with 15 bases between. The CDR3 runs 13 residues. The CDR3 sequence: CASGLLWDETQYF. Here the CDR3 DNA reads TGTGCCAGCGGCCTTTTGTGGGACGAGACCCAGTACTTC.

This clonotype appeared a few times. The rearrangement links TRBV7-8 to TRBJ2-5; 9 bases agree with TRBD2. The length of the CDR3 is 16 residues. The V gene end was trimmed by 1 base and the J gene end by 11 bases; junction bases not matched to a gene: 14. Germline loops: CDR1 SGHVS, CDR2 FQNEAQ. The CDR3 reads CASSLVVAGGPSSQYF. The DNA of the CDR3 is TGTGCCAGCAGCTTAGTGGTCGCGGGAGGGCCTAGCAGTCAGTACTTC. The whole variable domain, remainder taken from reference TRBV7-8 and TRBJ2-5, is GAGVSQSPRYKVAKRGQDVALRCDPISGHVSLFWYQQALGQGPEFLTYFQNEAQLDKSGLPSDRFFAERPEGSVSTLKIQRTQQEDSAVYLCASSLVVAGGPSSQYFGPGTRLLVL.

This sequence joins TRBV12-3 or TRBV12-4 and TRBJ1-3, with D maybe TRBD1 (5 bases). V was cut by 6 bases and J by 0 bases, with 15 bases left in between. This CDR3 comprises 16 residues. CDR3 nucleotides: TGTGCCAGCAGCCCCGCGAGGGACGGCTCTGGAAACACCATATATTTT. Its protein is CASSPARDGSGNTIYF.

V gene TRBV7-9 combines with J gene TRBJ2-1; no clear D gene. Germline loops: CDR1 SEHNR, CDR2 FQNEAQ (reference sequence). The CDR3 is 14 amino acids. The V gene lost 4 bases and the J gene lost 0 bases, with 7 bases spanning the gap. The CDR3 spells CASSWDGSYNEQFF. CDR3 nucleotides: TGTGCCAGCAGCTGGGATGGCTCCTACAATGAGCAGTTCTTC.

This clonotype was seen a few times. The chain links TRBV5-1 to TRBJ2-1; D is perhaps TRBD1 (5 bases). V was pared by 9 bases and J by 5 bases, with 18 bases between. CDR1 is SGHRS, CDR2 YFSETQ, per germline. This CDR3 has 14 residues. The CDR3 region has the DNA TGCGCCACCTCAGGCCAGGGTCCCAACAATGAGCAGTTCTTC. This encodes CATSGQGPNNEQFF. The complete variable domain, with remaining parts taken from reference TRBV5-1 and TRBJ2-1, reads KAGVTQTPRYLIKTRGQQVTLSCSPISGHRSVSWYQQTPGQGLQFLFEYFSETQRNKGNFPGRFSGRQFSNSRSEMNVSTLELGDSALYLCATSGQGPNNEQFFGPGTRLTVL.

V is TRBV7-2 and J is TRBJ1-5; 7 nucleotides match TRBD1. CDR1 and CDR2 (germline): SGHTA, FQGNSA. The CDR3 loop spans 14 amino acids. The trim removed 5 bases at V and 4 bases at J, leaving 5 bases unmatched. The CDR3 protein is CASSTRQGNQPQHF. CDR3 in DNA: TGTGCCAGCAGCACACGACAGGGTAATCAGCCCCAGCATTTT.

This clonotype was observed a few times. The rearrangement joins TRBV20-1 to TRBJ1-6; the D gene is possibly TRBD1 (5 bases). Germline V gene lookup returns CDR1 DFQATT and CDR2 SNEGSKA (reference sequence). The CDR3 is made up of 18 amino acids. The ends were cut back, 1 base at V and 6 bases at J, with 22 bases in the middle. As DNA, the CDR3 is TGCAGTGCTAGAGCCCCGCACCCCCCGACAGTCTTTAATTCACCCCTCCACTTT. This codes for CSARAPHPPTVFNSPLHF.

This clonotype was picked up a small number of times. V usage is TRBV5-1 and J usage is TRBJ2-1, with D hard to call. V was pared by 4 bases and J by 5 bases, with 13 bases between. CDR3 size: 14 residues. In germline, CDR1 is SGHRS, CDR2 YFSETQ. The CDR3 DNA reads as TGCGCCAGCAGCCCTTTGGGCGCAAACAATGAGCAGTTCTTC. It translates to CASSPLGANNEQFF.

CDR3 residues: CSASAYGGPPDTQYF. CDR3 sequence (DNA): TGCAGTGCTAGCGCATACGGGGGGCCTCCAGATACGCAGTATTTT. The chain carries TRBV20-1 and TRBJ2-3, with D possibly being TRBD2 (7 bases). Germline lookup yields CDR1 DFQATT and CDR2 SNEGSKA (reference sequence). The V end was cut by 3 bases, the J end by 4 bases, with 17 bases between. This CDR3 contains 15 residues.

This clonotype came up a few times. This chain connects TRBV20-1 to TRBJ2-7; 8 nucleotides match TRBD1. The CDR3 spans 11 residues. Unmatched junction bases numbered 3, after V lost 6 bases and J lost 5 bases. The germline V gene has CDR1 DFQATT and CDR2 SNEGSKA (reference sequence). CDR3 sequence (DNA): TGCAGTGCCCACAGGGGGAACGAGCAGTACTTC. Translation gives CSAHRGNEQYF.

The V and J genes are TRBV24-1 and TRBJ2-7; TRBD1 or TRBD2 may be the D gene (6 bases each). Germline CDR1 reads KGHDR; CDR2 reads SFDVKD. The CDR3 is 15 amino acids. Trimming pared 5 bases from V and 5 bases from J, leaving 18 bases between. Written as DNA, the CDR3 is TGTGCCACCAGTGCCTCCCTAGGGGGGCCGGACGAGCAGTACTTC. It codes for CATSASLGGPDEQYF.

This clonotype has a handful of counts. The V and J genes are TRBV29-1 and TRBJ2-3; no clear D gene. This CDR3 is built from 14 residues. The germline gives CDR1 SQVTM, CDR2 ANQGSEA. V was cut by 6 bases and J by 0 bases, with 13 bases left in between. CDR3: CSVLRTRSTDTQYF. The CDR3 DNA reads TGCAGCGTCCTTAGGACCCGTAGCACAGATACGCAGTATTTT.

This clonotype was counted at least ten times. This rearrangement joins TRBV7-3 to TRBJ2-1; 11 bases are a match to TRBD2. Germline values: CDR1 SGHTA, CDR2 FQGTGA. This CDR3 has 15 residues. V shed 5 bases, J shed 4 bases, and the junction held 4 bases outside the gene matches. In DNA, the CDR3 is TGTGCCAGCAGCCCTTTAGCGGGAGGGTACAATGAGCAGTTCTTC. Translating it yields CASSPLAGGYNEQFF.

The genes are TRBV24-1 and TRBJ2-3; no clear D gene. The V gene lost 4 bases and the J gene lost 2 bases, with 15 bases spanning the gap. Germline CDR1 KGHDR, CDR2 SFDVKD. The CDR3 sequence is 16 residues long. In nucleotides, the CDR3 is TGTGCCACCAGTGAACCTATCGGAGCGCACACAGATACGCAGTATTTT. Its protein is CATSEPIGAHTDTQYF.

This clonotype was detected many times. One end of the junction is discordant with germline, which a read error may explain. The V and J genes are TRBV5-1 and TRBJ2-5; no definite D call. CDR1 and CDR2 (germline): SGHRS, YFSETQ. The CDR3 totals 11 residues. This CDR3 reads CASSGQETQYF. The CDR3 bases are TGTGCCAGCAGTGGCCAAGAGACCCAGTACTTC. Using reference TRBV5-1 and TRBJ2-5 for the parts outside the CDR3, the full variable domain is KAGVTQTPRYLIKTRGQQVTLSCSPISGHRSVSWYQQTPGQGLQFLFEYFSETQRNKGNFPGRFSGRQFSNSRSEMNVSTLELGDSALYLCASSGQETQYFGPGTRLLVL.

The rearrangement joins TRBV27 to TRBJ2-3; D may be TRBD2 (6 bases). Germline CDR1 is MNHEY and CDR2 is SMNVEV (reference sequence). The germline V and J ends were trimmed by 5 bases and 4 bases, with 13 bases remaining between them. This CDR3 spans 14 amino acids. Written as DNA, the CDR3 is TGTGCCAGCAGTCCGAAACTAGCATCAGATACGCAGTATTTT. It encodes CASSPKLASDTQYF.

The chain links TRBV12-3 or TRBV12-4 to TRBJ2-2; TRBD2 might be the D (5 bases). CDR3 length: 14 amino acids. Trimming took off 2 bases at V and 6 bases at J, with 10 bases between the two ends. The CDR3 DNA reads TGTGCCAGCAGTTTACGGGGTTCCGCCGGGGAGCTGTTTTTT. Encoded protein: CASSLRGSAGELFF.

The gene calls are TRBV6-6 and TRBJ2-4; no clear D. Germline CDR1 reads MNHNY; CDR2 reads SVGAGI (reference sequence). V lost 4 bases to trimming and J lost 0 bases, with 22 bases between them. This CDR3 region has 19 residues. The CDR3 nucleotides read TGTGCCAGCAGTTCACACCCAATTCCTGACACACTAGCCAAAAACATTCAGTACTTC. The encoded protein is CASSSHPIPDTLAKNIQYF.